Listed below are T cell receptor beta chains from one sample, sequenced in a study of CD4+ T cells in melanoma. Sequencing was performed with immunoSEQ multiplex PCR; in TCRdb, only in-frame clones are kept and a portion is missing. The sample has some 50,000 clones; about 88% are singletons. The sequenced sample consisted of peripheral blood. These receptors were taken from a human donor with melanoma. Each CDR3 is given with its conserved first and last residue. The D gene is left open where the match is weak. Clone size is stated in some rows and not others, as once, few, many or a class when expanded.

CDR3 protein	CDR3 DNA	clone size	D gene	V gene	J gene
CASSPSYNEQFF	TGTGCCAGCTCACCAAGCTACAATGAGCAGTTCTTC	.	.	TRBV18	TRBJ2-1
CASSPRTGGSYNSPLHF	TGTGCCAGCAGCCCCCGGACAGGGGGCTCCTATAATTCACCCCTCCACTTT	.	TRBD1	TRBV7-8	TRBJ1-6
CASSLGLHRDRAGEQYF	TGTGCCAGCAGCTTAGGCCTACACCGGGACAGGGCAGGAGAGCAGTACTTC	once	TRBD1	TRBV13	TRBJ2-7
CASSQDSDRGYEQYF	TGCGCCAGCAGCCAAGATTCCGACAGGGGCTACGAGCAGTACTTC	.	TRBD1	TRBV4-3	TRBJ2-7
CASSLSRTSNTEAFF	TGTGCCAGCAGCCTGAGCCGAACAAGTAACACTGAAGCTTTCTTT	.	.	TRBV6-1	TRBJ1-1
CASSHGTIDYTDTQYF	TGCGCCAGCAGCCACGGGACTATTGATTACACAGATACGCAGTATTTT	.	TRBD2	TRBV4-1	TRBJ2-3
CASIPAGPTGELFF	TGTGCCAGTATACCGGCAGGGCCCACCGGGGAGCTGTTTTTT	few	.	TRBV19	TRBJ2-2
CASSEGDTGELFF	TGTGCCAGCAGTGAAGGGGACACCGGGGAGCTGTTTTTT	.	.	TRBV6-1	TRBJ2-2
CASSLGQAYNSPLHF	TGTGCCAGCAGCTTGGGACAGGCTTATAATTCACCCCTCCACTTT	.	TRBD1	TRBV2	TRBJ1-6
CASSPITGRANTEAFF	TGTGCCAGCAGTCCCATTACTGGGAGGGCGAACACTGAAGCTTTCTTT	few	.	TRBV6-6	TRBJ1-1
CASSLGDYHSYNEQFF	TGCGCCAGCAGCTTGGGCGACTACCACTCCTACAATGAGCAGTTCTTC	.	.	TRBV5-1	TRBJ2-1
CASPGTYQETQYF	TGTGCCAGCCCCGGGACTTACCAAGAGACCCAGTACTTC	.	.	TRBV6-7	TRBJ2-5
CASSPDYGTDTQYF	TGTGCCAGCAGCCCCGATTATGGCACAGATACGCAGTATTTT	.	.	TRBV7-2	TRBJ2-3
CASLGQPYSGNTIYF	TGTGCCAGCCTTGGACAGCCCTACTCTGGAAACACCATATATTTT	once	.	TRBV10-3	TRBJ1-3
CASSYAGDKYNEQFF	TGTGCCAGCAGTTACGCCGGAGACAAATACAATGAGCAGTTCTTC	.	.	TRBV6-5	TRBJ2-1
CASSLSAGNYGYTF	TGTGCCAGCAGTTTAAGCGCCGGTAACTATGGCTACACCTTC	.	.	TRBV27	TRBJ1-2
CASSLASYNEQFF	TGTGCCAGCTCACTGGCCAGCTACAATGAGCAGTTCTTC	once	.	TRBV18	TRBJ2-1
CASSDTQGTMESHEQYF	TGTGCCAGCAGCGACACCCAGGGGACGATGGAGAGTCACGAGCAGTACTTC	.	.	TRBV25-1	TRBJ2-7
CASSSQGTTEAFF	TGTGCCAGCAGCTCCCAGGGGACCACTGAAGCTTTCTTT	.	.	TRBV5-8	TRBJ1-1
CASSPPGPDTEAFF	TGTGCCAGTAGTCCCCCAGGCCCGGACACTGAAGCTTTCTTT	once	.	TRBV19	TRBJ1-1
CASSEAGVPQETQYF	TGTGCCAGCAGTGAAGCGGGCGTACCGCAAGAGACCCAGTACTTC	.	.	TRBV6-1	TRBJ2-5
CASSYPGLPPADTQYF	TGTGCCAGCAGCTACCCCGGACTACCCCCCGCAGATACGCAGTATTTT	.	.	TRBV28	TRBJ2-3
CASSQSSEPLGEQYF	TGCGCCAGCAGTCAATCATCAGAGCCCCTTGGGGAGCAGTACTTC	few	.	TRBV23-1	TRBJ2-7
CASRGTAAFGAEAFF	TGTGCCAGCAGGGGGACAGCTGCCTTCGGGGCTGAAGCTTTCTTT	.	TRBD1	TRBV2	TRBJ1-1
CASSPRTGGLSGYEQYF	TGTGCCAGCAGCCCCCGGACAGGGGGCCTCTCAGGCTACGAGCAGTACTTC	once	TRBD1	TRBV9	TRBJ2-7
CASRGQPNTEAFF	TGTGCCAGCAGGGGACAGCCGAACACTGAAGCTTTCTTT	.	TRBD1	TRBV2	TRBJ1-1
CASSLTGGAYEQYF	TGTGCCAGCAGCTTGACGGGTGGGGCCTACGAGCAGTACTTC	.	.	TRBV5-4	TRBJ2-7
CAVHSAGTVYEQYF	TGTGCCGTTCATTCGGCAGGCACTGTCTACGAGCAGTACTTC	.	.	TRBV6-1	TRBJ2-7
CASSYRTGAYGYTF	TGTGCCAGCAGTTACCGGACAGGCGCATATGGCTACACCTTC	few	TRBD1	TRBV6-5	TRBJ1-2
CASSYSTGGNQPQHF	TGTGCCAGCAGTTACTCGACAGGGGGGAATCAGCCCCAGCATTTT	.	TRBD1	TRBV6-6	TRBJ1-5
CASRKGQLNQPQHF	TGTGCCAGCAGGAAGGGACAGTTAAATCAGCCCCAGCATTTT	.	TRBD1	TRBV28	TRBJ1-5
CASSRDSGEKLFF	TGTGCCAGCAGCCGAGACAGTGGAGAAAAACTGTTTTTT	.	.	TRBV7-9	TRBJ1-4
CASSFPLRGVYTEAFF	TGTGCCAGCAGCTTCCCCTTGCGGGGGGTTTACACTGAAGCTTTCTTT	.	.	TRBV28	TRBJ1-1
CASSLGQETQYF	TGTGCCAGCAGCTTGGGGCAAGAGACCCAGTACTTC	.	.	TRBV5-6	TRBJ2-5
CASSLMGGADTQYF	TGTGCCAGCAGCTTAATGGGTGGGGCAGATACGCAGTATTTT	.	.	TRBV11-2	TRBJ2-3
CASSQAGYSYEQYF	TGCGCCAGCAGCCAAGCGGGCTACTCCTACGAGCAGTACTTC	.	.	TRBV4-1	TRBJ2-7
CASSPSGNTIYF	TGTGCCAGCAGCCCCTCAGGGAACACCATATATTTT	few	.	TRBV9	TRBJ1-3
CASSVRTGTSRSSRETQYF	TGTGCCAGCAGCGTAAGAACCGGGACTAGTCGTTCGTCTCGAGAGACCCAGTACTTC	.	TRBD2	TRBV9	TRBJ2-5
CAISGPEGNFGYTF	TGTGCCATCAGTGGCCCCGAAGGGAATTTTGGCTACACCTTC	.	.	TRBV10-3	TRBJ1-2
CASSPLEADTQYF	TGTGCCAGCTCACCACTGGAGGCAGATACGCAGTATTTT	.	.	TRBV18	TRBJ2-3
CASSLEGYRKETQYF	TGTGCCAGCAGCTTAGAGGGATACAGGAAAGAGACCCAGTACTTC	few	.	TRBV7-2	TRBJ2-5
CASSQATVSDEQFF	TGTGCCAGCAGCCAAGCAACGGTATCCGATGAGCAGTTCTTC	.	.	TRBV14	TRBJ2-1
CASSPLTGFPYEQYF	TGTGCCAGCTCACCACTTACCGGGTTTCCCTACGAGCAGTACTTC	.	.	TRBV18	TRBJ2-7
CAWSRVAAGGYTF	TGTGCCTGGAGTAGGGTGGCGGCGGGGGGCTACACCTTC	.	.	TRBV30	TRBJ1-2
CASSVTAPSEGFLGQPQHF	TGTGCCAGCAGTGTTACAGCCCCTTCAGAGGGGTTCTTAGGGCAGCCCCAGCATTTT	.	.	TRBV27	TRBJ1-5
CASSLWTGSDEQFF	TGTGCCAGCAGTTTATGGACAGGGTCCGATGAGCAGTTCTTC	.	TRBD1	TRBV28	TRBJ2-1
CASSSTGNTEAFF	TGTGCCAGCAGCTCCACAGGAAACACTGAAGCTTTCTTT	.	.	TRBV5-5	TRBJ1-1
CASSRDTSLTDTQYF	TGTGCCAGCAGCCGGGATACAAGTTTAACAGATACGCAGTATTTT	.	.	TRBV7-9	TRBJ2-3
CASRRGRGNEKLFF	TGTGCCAGCAGGAGGGGGCGGGGGAATGAAAAACTGTTTTTT	.	TRBD1	TRBV2	TRBJ1-4
CASRAGAPDFYGYTF	TGTGCCAGCAGGGCCGGGGCCCCGGATTTCTATGGCTACACCTTC	.	.	TRBV27	TRBJ1-2
CASSFGLGQGLGTGELFF	TGTGCCAGCAGTTTTGGTCTTGGGCAGGGGTTGGGTACCGGGGAGCTGTTTTTT	.	.	TRBV27	TRBJ2-2
CASSPHPGTVNQPQHF	TGCGCCAGCAGCCCCCACCCAGGGACGGTCAATCAGCCCCAGCATTTT	.	.	TRBV4-1	TRBJ1-5
CASSHSSLRGRNTEAFF	TGCGCCAGCAGCCATAGTTCCCTCAGGGGACGGAACACTGAAGCTTTCTTT	.	.	TRBV4-1	TRBJ1-1
CASTGTGSGSTGELFF	TGTGCCAGCACCGGAACCGGCAGCGGGAGCACCGGGGAGCTGTTTTTT	.	TRBD2	TRBV28	TRBJ2-2
CASRLTGGRNTEAFF	TGTGCCAGCAGGTTGACAGGGGGGAGGAACACTGAAGCTTTCTTT	.	TRBD1	TRBV28	TRBJ1-1